One sample yielded the 21 T cell receptor beta chains listed below, sequenced in a study of graft-versus-host responses after intestinal transplantation. Produced via immunoSEQ multiplex PCR; TCRdb's table is partial and in-frame only. The sample includes roughly 9,600 clones, 86% of them seen just once. Processing released intraepithelial and lamina propria lymphocytes from the graft tissue. The source was ileum tissue, collected around 24 months after intestinal transplantation. Receptors originate from a human patient who received an intestinal transplant, so some T cells may come from the graft donor.

The chain recombines TRBV2 with TRBJ2-1, with 15 bases fitting TRBD2. The V gene's germline CDR1 is SNHLY and CDR2 FYNNEI. The CDR3 is 18 residues long. The ends lost 7 bases at V and 0 bases at J; junction bases unmatched: 7. This chain's CDR3 is CASTGTSGGPSSYNEQFF. CDR3 nucleotides: TGTGCCAGCACCGGGACTAGCGGGGGGCCGAGCTCCTACAATGAGCAGTTCTTC.

The chain couples TRBV6-1 to TRBJ2-2; D ambiguous. CDR3 size: 15 residues. The V end was cut by 1 base, the J end by 3 bases, with 9 bases between. Germline CDR1 MNHNS, CDR2 SASEGT. The CDR3 sequence is CASSEERRYTGELFF. CDR3 DNA sequence: TGTGCCAGCAGTGAAGAGCGCCGGTACACCGGGGAGCTGTTTTTT.

This clone was counted a single time. The gene calls are TRBV29-1 and TRBJ2-7; possibly TRBD1 for D (6 bases). The CDR3 has 13 residues. CDR1 and CDR2 from the germline V gene are SQVTM and ANQGSEA. The germline V and J ends were trimmed by 7 bases and 2 bases, with 15 bases remaining between them. The DNA for the CDR3 is TGCAGCGCCGTCCGGGACATCACCTACGAGCAGTACTTC. Protein product: CSAVRDITYEQYF.

The chain uses TRBV6-1 and TRBJ2-5; D is possibly TRBD1 or TRBD2 (5 bases each). The CDR3 has 15 amino acids. The germline CDR1 and CDR2 sequences are MNHNS and SASEGT. V lost 7 bases and J lost 3, with 18 bases in between. The CDR3 region is CASKVGPHLEETQYF. The CDR3 DNA sequence: TGTGCCAGCAAAGTGGGACCCCACCTTGAAGAGACCCAGTACTTC.

The rearrangement links TRBV5-6 to TRBJ1-1, with TRBD1 identical over 7 bases. Germline CDR1 and CDR2: SGHDT and YYEEEE. The ends lost 4 bases at V and 1 base at J; junction bases unmatched: 7. The CDR3 is made up of 15 amino acids. The CDR3 coding sequence is TGTGCCAGCAGCCATATACAGGGGTCGAACACTGAAGCTTTCTTT. This codes for CASSHIQGSNTEAFF.

J is TRBJ2-3 and V is TRBV13; D ambiguous. This CDR3 is 15 amino acids long. Germline V gene data show CDR1 as PRHDT and CDR2 as FYEKMQ (reference sequence). Trimming pared 2 bases from V and 1 base from J, leaving 10 bases between. The CDR3 loop reads CASSLQDLGTDTQYF. DNA for the CDR3: TGTGCCAGCAGCTTACAAGACCTGGGCACAGATACGCAGTATTTT.

The chain recombines TRBV27 with TRBJ1-2; no firm D call. CDR1 and CDR2 (germline): MNHEY, SMNVEV (reference sequence). Trimming pared 4 bases from V and 5 bases from J, leaving 17 bases between. This CDR3 contains 15 residues. This chain's CDR3 is CASSSQPMGGYGYTF. CDR3 coding DNA: TGTGCCAGCAGTTCGCAACCCATGGGTGGTTATGGCTACACCTTC.

This sequence joins TRBV10-3 and TRBJ1-5; D unresolved. Trimming shortened V by 2 bases and J by 4 bases, and 6 bases separated the two germline ends. Germline loops: CDR1 ENHRY, CDR2 SYGVKD. The CDR3 is 13 residues long. CDR3 sequence reads: CAISEADNQPQHF. CDR3 nucleotides: TGTGCCATCAGTGAGGCAGATAATCAGCCCCAGCATTTT.

The CDR3 nucleotides read TGCGCCAGCAGCTTCGAGCGGGGAAGCCAAGAGACCCAGTACTTC. Amino acids: CASSFERGSQETQYF. The genes are TRBV5-1 and TRBJ2-5; the match to TRBD2 covers 7 bases. This CDR3 spans 15 amino acids. V shed 2 bases, J shed 1 base, and the junction held 5 bases outside the gene matches. The germline V gene has CDR1 SGHRS and CDR2 YFSETQ.

This chain links TRBV9 with TRBJ2-5; no reliable D call. Trimming removed 0 bases from V and 5 bases from J, with 8 bases in between. This CDR3 has 13 residues. Per germline, CDR1 SGDLS and CDR2 YYNGEE. The CDR3 region is CASSVDSYETQYF. For the CDR3, the DNA is TGTGCCAGCAGCGTAGATTCGTATGAGACCCAGTACTTC.

The chain has TRBV7-3 and TRBJ2-1, with 9 nucleotides matching TRBD1. Germline V gene lookup returns CDR1 SGHTA and CDR2 FQGTGA. J gave up 10 bases and V 3 bases, and 1 base lay outside the gene matches. CDR3 length: 12 residues. This CDR3 reads CASSFTGGEQFF. The CDR3 nucleotides are TGTGCCAGCAGCTTTACAGGGGGCGAGCAGTTCTTC.

The chain uses TRBV15 and TRBJ2-7, with unresolved D. The germline V gene has CDR1 LNHNV and CDR2 YYDKDF (reference sequence). CDR3 length: 14 amino acids. The V gene lost 3 bases and the J gene lost 2 bases, with 11 bases spanning the gap. The DNA of the CDR3 is TGTGCCACCAGCAGCCTAGGCGCTGCCTACGAGCAGTACTTC. It encodes CATSSLGAAYEQYF.

This chain joins TRBV9 and TRBJ2-3; D remains ambiguous. V lost 4 bases and J 3 bases, leaving 6 bases between the germline ends. The germline gives CDR1 SGDLS, CDR2 YYNGEE. The length of the CDR3 is 12 residues. The chain's CDR3 is CASSLSTDTQYF. CDR3 bases: TGTGCCAGCAGCCTATCGACAGATACGCAGTATTTT.

This chain connects TRBV10-3 to TRBJ2-7; possibly TRBD2 for D (6 bases). The V gene lost 3 bases and the J gene lost 6 bases, with 27 bases spanning the gap. This CDR3 spans 18 amino acids. The germline gives CDR1 ENHRY, CDR2 SYGVKD. The CDR3 region is CAISERLEVLTEPGEQYF. The CDR3 DNA is TGTGCCATCAGTGAAAGACTAGAAGTACTGACCGAACCTGGCGAGCAGTACTTC.

The chain links TRBV7-9 to TRBJ1-4, with a weak D call TRBD1 (5 bases). There are 15 residues in the CDR3. The V and J ends lost 5 bases and 4 bases respectively, with 14 bases between them. CDR1 SEHNR and CDR2 FQNEAQ come from the germline V gene (reference sequence). The CDR3 loop is CASSRGGLNNEKLFF. CDR3 in DNA: TGTGCCAGCAGCCGCGGGGGACTGAATAATGAAAAACTGTTTTTT. Complete variable domain (other parts from reference TRBV7-9 and TRBJ1-4): DTGVSQNPRHKITKRGQNVTFRCDPISEHNRLYWYRQTLGQGPEFLTYFQNEAQLEKSRLLSDRFSAERPKGSFSTLEIQRTEQGDSAMYLCASSRGGLNNEKLFFGSGTQLSVL.

The chain recombines TRBV4-2 with TRBJ1-4, with 7 nucleotides matching TRBD1. The V segment lost 1 base and the J segment 7 bases; nucleotides outside the gene matches: 6. Germline V gene sequence: CDR1 LGHNA, CDR2 YNFKEQ. This CDR3 is 15 amino acids long. CDR3 coding DNA: TGTGCCAGCAGCCAAGTTGATCGGGACAGTGAAAAACTGTTTTTT. This codes for CASSQVDRDSEKLFF.

The V gene is TRBV7-3, the J gene TRBJ2-1, with 7 bases matching TRBD1. The CDR3 has 14 amino acids. From germline, CDR1 is SGHTA and CDR2 FQGTGA. V lost 6 bases, J lost 5 bases, and 7 bases stayed unmatched. The CDR3 sequence: CASRLRGTDNEQFF. The CDR3 DNA reads TGTGCCAGCAGACTTAGAGGGACAGACAATGAGCAGTTCTTC.

The V gene is TRBV6-1, the J gene TRBJ1-6; D is unresolved. CDR1 is MNHNS and CDR2 is SASEGT in the germline V gene. The CDR3 spans 12 residues. Between the trimmed V and J ends, which lost 5 bases and 10 bases, there was a span of 9 bases. CDR3 nucleotides: TGTGCCAGCAGTAGAACTGGGTCACCCCTCCACTTT. Translated: CASSRTGSPLHF.

This clone is a singleton in its sample. The chain joins TRBV9 to TRBJ2-7; D might be TRBD2 (5 bases). V gave up 0 bases and J gave up 1 base, with 14 bases separating them. The CDR3 totals 16 residues. The V gene's germline CDR1 is SGDLS and CDR2 YYNGEE. CDR3 DNA sequence: TGTGCCAGCAGCGTAGTACGCAGGAGGCGGTCCTACGAGCAGTACTTC. Protein sequence: CASSVVRRRRSYEQYF.

The V call is TRBV27, the J call TRBJ2-1; 7 nucleotides align to TRBD2. V was clipped by 4 bases and J by 9 bases; unmatched bases: 6. CDR3 length: 13 residues. CDR1 is MNHEY, CDR2 SMNVEV, per germline (reference sequence). CDR3 sequence (DNA): TGTGCCAGCAGTTGGGGGGGGGTGGGTGAGCAGTTCTTC. Protein product: CASSWGGVGEQFF.

The V gene is TRBV5-1, the J gene TRBJ2-5; D is perhaps TRBD1 (6 bases). The V end was cut by 4 bases, the J end by 2 bases, with 24 bases between. The CDR3 covers 18 residues. CDR1 and CDR2 (germline): SGHRS, YFSETQ. CDR3 sequence: CASSPSRDITEGQETQYF. The CDR3 region has the DNA TGCGCCAGCAGCCCGTCCCGGGACATCACCGAAGGACAAGAGACCCAGTACTTC. The full variable domain, rest sourced from reference TRBV5-1 and TRBJ2-5, is KAGVTQTPRYLIKTRGQQVTLSCSPISGHRSVSWYQQTPGQGLQFLFEYFSETQRNKGNFPGRFSGRQFSNSRSEMNVSTLELGDSALYLCASSPSRDITEGQETQYFGPGTRLLVL.